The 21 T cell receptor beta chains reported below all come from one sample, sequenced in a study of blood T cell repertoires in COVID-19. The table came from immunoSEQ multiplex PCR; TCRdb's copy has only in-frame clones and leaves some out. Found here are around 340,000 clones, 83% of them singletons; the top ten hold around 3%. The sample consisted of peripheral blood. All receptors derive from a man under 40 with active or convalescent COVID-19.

The CDR3 loop is CASSFSGSWYNEQFF. In DNA form, the CDR3 reads TGCGCCAGCAGCTTTAGCGGGAGTTGGTACAATGAGCAGTTCTTC. The chain carries TRBV5-1 and TRBJ2-1; 9 bases fit TRBD2. J gave up 4 bases and V 2 bases, and 4 bases lay outside the gene matches. The CDR3 consists of 15 residues. CDR1 is SGHRS, CDR2 YFSETQ, per germline.

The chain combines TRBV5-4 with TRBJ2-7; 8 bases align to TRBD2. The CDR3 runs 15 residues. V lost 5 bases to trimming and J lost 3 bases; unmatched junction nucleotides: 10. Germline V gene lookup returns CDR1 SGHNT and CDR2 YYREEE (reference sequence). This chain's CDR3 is CASRREWTSSYEQYF. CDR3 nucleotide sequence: TGTGCCAGCAGAAGGGAGTGGACTAGCAGCTACGAGCAGTACTTC.

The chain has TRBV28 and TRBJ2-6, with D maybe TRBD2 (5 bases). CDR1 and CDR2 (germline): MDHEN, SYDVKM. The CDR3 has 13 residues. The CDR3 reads CAISLTGYNVLTF. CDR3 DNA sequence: TGTGCTATCAGTTTAACGGGATACAACGTCCTGACTTTC.

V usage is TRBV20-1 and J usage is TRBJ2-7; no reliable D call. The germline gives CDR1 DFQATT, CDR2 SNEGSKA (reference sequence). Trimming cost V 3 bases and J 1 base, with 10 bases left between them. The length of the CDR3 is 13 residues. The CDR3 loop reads CSASGLLSYEQYF. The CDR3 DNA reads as TGCAGTGCTAGTGGGCTCCTTTCCTACGAGCAGTACTTC.

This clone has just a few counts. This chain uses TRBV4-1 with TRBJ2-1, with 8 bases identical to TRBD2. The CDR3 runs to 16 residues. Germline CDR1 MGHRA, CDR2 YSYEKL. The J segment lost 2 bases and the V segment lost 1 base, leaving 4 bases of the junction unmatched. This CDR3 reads CASSQGASGPYNEQFF. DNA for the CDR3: TGCGCCAGCAGCCAAGGGGCTAGCGGGCCCTACAATGAGCAGTTCTTC.

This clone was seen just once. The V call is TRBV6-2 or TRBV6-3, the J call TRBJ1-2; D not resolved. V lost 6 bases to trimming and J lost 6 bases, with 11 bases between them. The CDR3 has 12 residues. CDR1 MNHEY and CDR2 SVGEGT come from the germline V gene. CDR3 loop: CASSLTRDGYTF. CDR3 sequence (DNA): TGTGCCAGCAGCCTAACGAGGGATGGCTACACCTTC.

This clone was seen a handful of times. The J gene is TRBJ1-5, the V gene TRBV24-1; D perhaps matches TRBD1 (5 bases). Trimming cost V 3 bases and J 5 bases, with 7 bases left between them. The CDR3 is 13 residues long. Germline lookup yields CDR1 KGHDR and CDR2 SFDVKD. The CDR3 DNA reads TGTGCCACCAGTGATGACAGTTATCAGCCCCAGCATTTT. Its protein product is CATSDDSYQPQHF.

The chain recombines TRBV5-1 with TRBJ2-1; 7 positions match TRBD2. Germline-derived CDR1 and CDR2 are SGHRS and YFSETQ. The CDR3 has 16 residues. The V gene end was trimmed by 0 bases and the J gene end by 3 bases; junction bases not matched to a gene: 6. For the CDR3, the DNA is TGCGCCAGCAGCTTGGGGGATAGCGGGTACTACAATGAGCAGTTCTTC. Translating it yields CASSLGDSGYYNEQFF.

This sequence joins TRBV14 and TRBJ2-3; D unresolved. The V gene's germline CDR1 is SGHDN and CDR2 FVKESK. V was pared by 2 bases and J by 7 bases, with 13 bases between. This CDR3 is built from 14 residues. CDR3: CASSQSPLSNTQYF. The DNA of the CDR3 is TGTGCCAGCAGCCAAAGCCCCCTATCGAATACGCAGTATTTT.

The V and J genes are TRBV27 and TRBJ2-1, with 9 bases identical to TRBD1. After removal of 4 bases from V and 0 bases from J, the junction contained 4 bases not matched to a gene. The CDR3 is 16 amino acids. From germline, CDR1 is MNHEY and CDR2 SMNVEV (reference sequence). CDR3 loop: CASSWGQGPSYNEQFF. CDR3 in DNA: TGTGCCAGCAGTTGGGGACAGGGTCCCTCCTACAATGAGCAGTTCTTC.

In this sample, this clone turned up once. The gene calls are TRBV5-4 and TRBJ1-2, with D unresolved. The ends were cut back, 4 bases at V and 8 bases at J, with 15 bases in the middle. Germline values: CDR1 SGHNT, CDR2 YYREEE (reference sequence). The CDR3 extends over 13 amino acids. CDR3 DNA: TGTGCCAGCAGCGCCTCGGGGATCGGAGGCTACACCTTC. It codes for CASSASGIGGYTF.

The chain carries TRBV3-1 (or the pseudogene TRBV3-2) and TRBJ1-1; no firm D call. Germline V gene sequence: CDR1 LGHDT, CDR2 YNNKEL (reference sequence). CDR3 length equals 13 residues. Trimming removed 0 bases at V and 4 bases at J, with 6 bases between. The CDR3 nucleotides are TGTGCCAGCAGCCAAGATATGTTCACTGAAGCTTTCTTT. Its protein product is CASSQDMFTEAFF.

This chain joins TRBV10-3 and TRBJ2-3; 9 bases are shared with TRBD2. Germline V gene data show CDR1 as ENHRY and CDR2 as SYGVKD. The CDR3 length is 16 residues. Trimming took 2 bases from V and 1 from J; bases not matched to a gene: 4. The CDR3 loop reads CAISEIKREGTDTQYF. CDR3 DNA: TGTGCCATCAGTGAGATCAAGCGGGAGGGCACAGATACGCAGTATTTT.

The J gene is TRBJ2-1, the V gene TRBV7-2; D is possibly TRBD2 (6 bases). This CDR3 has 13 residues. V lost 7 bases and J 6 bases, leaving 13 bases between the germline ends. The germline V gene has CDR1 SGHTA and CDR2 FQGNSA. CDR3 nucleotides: TGTGCCAGCACCCATAGGGGACTCAATGAGCAGTTCTTC. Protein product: CASTHRGLNEQFF. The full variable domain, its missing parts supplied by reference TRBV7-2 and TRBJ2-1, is GAGVSQSPSNKVTEKGKDVELRCDPISGHTALYWYRQSLGQGLEFLIYFQGNSAPDKSGLPSDRFSAERTGGSVSTLTIQRTQQEDSAVYLCASTHRGLNEQFFGPGTRLTVL.

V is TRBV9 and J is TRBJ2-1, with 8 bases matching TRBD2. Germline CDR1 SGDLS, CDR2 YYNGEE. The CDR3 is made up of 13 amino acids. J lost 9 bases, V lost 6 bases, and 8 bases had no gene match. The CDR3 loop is CASTLAGGGEQFF. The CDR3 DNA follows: TGTGCCAGCACCCTTGCGGGGGGAGGTGAGCAGTTCTTC.

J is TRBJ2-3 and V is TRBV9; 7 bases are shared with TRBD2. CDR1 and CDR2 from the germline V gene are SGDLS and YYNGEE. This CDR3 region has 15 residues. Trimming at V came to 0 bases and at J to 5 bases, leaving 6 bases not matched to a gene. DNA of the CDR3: TGTGCCAGCAGCGTAGCCGGGACTAATAGAGATACGCAGTATTTT. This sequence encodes CASSVAGTNRDTQYF.

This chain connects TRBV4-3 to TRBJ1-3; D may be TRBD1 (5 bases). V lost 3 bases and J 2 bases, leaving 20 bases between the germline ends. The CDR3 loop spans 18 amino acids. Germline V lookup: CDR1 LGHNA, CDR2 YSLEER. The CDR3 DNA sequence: TGCGCCAGCAGCCAGGCCCGCACCTGGGCGGGGCCTGGAAACACCATATATTTT. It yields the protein CASSQARTWAGPGNTIYF.

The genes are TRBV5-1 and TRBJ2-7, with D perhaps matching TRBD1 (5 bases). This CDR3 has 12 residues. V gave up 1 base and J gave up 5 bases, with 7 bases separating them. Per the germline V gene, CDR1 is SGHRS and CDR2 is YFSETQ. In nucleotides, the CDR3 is TGCGCCAGCAGCTTGTCAGGGAACGAGCAGTACTTC. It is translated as CASSLSGNEQYF.

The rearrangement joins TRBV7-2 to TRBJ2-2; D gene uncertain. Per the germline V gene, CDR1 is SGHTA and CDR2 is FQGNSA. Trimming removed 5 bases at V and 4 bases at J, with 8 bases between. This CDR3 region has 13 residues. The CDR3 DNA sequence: TGTGCCAGCAGCGTGGGCCTCACCGGGGAGCTGTTTTTT. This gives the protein CASSVGLTGELFF.

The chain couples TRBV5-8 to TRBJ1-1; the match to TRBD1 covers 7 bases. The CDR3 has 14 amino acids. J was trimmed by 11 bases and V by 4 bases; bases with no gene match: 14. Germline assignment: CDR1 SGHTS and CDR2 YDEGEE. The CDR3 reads CASSPHRGPARAFF. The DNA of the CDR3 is TGTGCCAGCAGCCCACATAGGGGGCCGGCGAGGGCTTTCTTT.

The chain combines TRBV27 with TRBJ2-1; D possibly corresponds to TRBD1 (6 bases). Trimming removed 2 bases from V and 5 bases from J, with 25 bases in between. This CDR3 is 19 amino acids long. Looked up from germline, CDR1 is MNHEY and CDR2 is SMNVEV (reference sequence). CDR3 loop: CASSLVWTARGFGNNEQFF. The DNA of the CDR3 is TGTGCCAGCAGTTTAGTATGGACGGCCAGGGGATTTGGAAACAATGAGCAGTTCTTC.